This T cell receptor beta chain was identified in a study of blood T cell repertoires in COVID-19. Study as a whole: The United States, Italy and Spain supplied acute and convalescent COVID-19 samples. Nucleic acid was either cDNA or gDNA, and it came from T cells, B-cell-depleted T cells, or PBMCs.

CDR3 length: 14 residues. V lost 7 bases to trimming and J lost 9 bases; unmatched junction nucleotides: 9. CDR1 SGHNT and CDR2 YENEEA come from the germline V gene. Authors' analysis steps: Estimation of nucleated cell counts relied on the amplification of reference gene primers. Using immunoSEQ multiplex PCR, the repertoire was profiled, and TCRdb retains in-frame clones only, with some absent. That table supplies the V and J calls and clone size; D and trimming were determined from the DNA. Of some 72,000 clones listed, approximately 80% are singletons. This receptor was taken from a man aged 45-65 years with COVID-19, enrolled during active disease. The specimen sequenced was peripheral blood. The chain couples TRBV11-3 to TRBJ2-1; 10 nucleotides agree with TRBD2. CDR3 loop: CASTNSGRSGEQFF. CDR3 bases: TGTGCCAGCACTAATAGCGGGAGGAGCGGTGAGCAGTTCTTC.